The subject of this entry is one T cell receptor beta chain. These data originate in a study of early T cells in non-severe SARS-CoV-2 infection. The V and J ends lost 4 bases and 9 bases respectively, with 14 bases between them. Germline V gene data show CDR1 as KGHDR and CDR2 as SFDVKD. The CDR3 has 14 residues. Using its own MiXCR run on the 5' RACE reads, TCRdb lists one record per CDR3 protein. The sample shows some 61,000 distinct CDR3 sequences, around 8.5% of them seen only once. The V call is TRBV24-1, the J call TRBJ2-2, with D possibly TRBD2 on 5 matching bases. Sequenced material: whole blood. This clonotype originated in an adult who was a healthcare worker with PCR-confirmed SARS-CoV-2 infection or an uninfected control (not recorded which). CDR3: CATSDGVGSRELFF. The CDR3 coding sequence is TGTGCCACCAGTGACGGGGTGGGGAGCCGGGAGCTGTTTTTT.